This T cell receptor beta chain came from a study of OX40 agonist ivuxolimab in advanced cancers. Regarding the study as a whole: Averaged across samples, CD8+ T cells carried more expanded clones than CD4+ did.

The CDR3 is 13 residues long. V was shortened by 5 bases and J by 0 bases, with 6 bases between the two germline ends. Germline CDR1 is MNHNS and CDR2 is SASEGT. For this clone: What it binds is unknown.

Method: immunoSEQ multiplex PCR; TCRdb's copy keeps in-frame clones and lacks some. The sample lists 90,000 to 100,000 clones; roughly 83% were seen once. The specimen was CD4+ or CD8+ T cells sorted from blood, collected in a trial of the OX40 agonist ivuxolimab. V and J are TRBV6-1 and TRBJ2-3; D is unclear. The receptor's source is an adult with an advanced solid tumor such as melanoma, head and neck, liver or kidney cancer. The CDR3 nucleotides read TGTGCCAGCAGTTTCGGGAGCACAGATACGCAGTATTTT. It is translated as CASSFGSTDTQYF.